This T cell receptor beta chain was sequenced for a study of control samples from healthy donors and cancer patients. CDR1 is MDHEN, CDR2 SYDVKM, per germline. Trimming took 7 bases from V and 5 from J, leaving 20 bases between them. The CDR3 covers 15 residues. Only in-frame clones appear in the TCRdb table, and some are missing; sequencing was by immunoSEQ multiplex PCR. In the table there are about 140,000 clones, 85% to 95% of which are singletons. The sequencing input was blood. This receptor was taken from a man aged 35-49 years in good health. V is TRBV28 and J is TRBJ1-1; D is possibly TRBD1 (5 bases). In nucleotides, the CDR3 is TGTGCCAGCACTCCCTGGGGGAGCGGGATAACTGAAGCTTTCTTT. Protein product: CASTPWGSGITEAFF.